The present T cell receptor (beta chain) was sequenced within a study of T cell repertoires in cytomegalovirus infection. Across the study: CMV epitopes that were recently identified and HLA-C-restricted were used alongside well-studied HLA-B-restricted ones. Public TCR beta signatures marked donors with CMV infection and the matching HLA.

The CDR3 is 12 residues long. From germline, CDR1 is MNHNS and CDR2 SASEGT. This clonotype was observed at least ten times. Its cognate antigen is unknown. A junction boundary mismatches the germline segment, possibly from a read error. Findings and caveats of the study: Totalled public TCR beta family frequency picked out people who carried CMV plus the relevant HLA. CMV-specific HLA-C-restricted TCR beta clonotypes dominated the ex vivo response.

TCRdb itself ran the reads through MiXCR, one entry per CDR3 protein. The table lists around 95,000 distinct CDR3 sequences, about 29% of them singletons, with over 60% in the top ten. Source: CD8+ T cells from cultured PBMCs, taken from culture after CMV antigen stimulation. The chain couples TRBV6-1 to TRBJ1-1; D gene unclear. This TCR derives from a human donor in good health (CMV status not recorded). Some clones in this sample may be carry-over from other donors' samples. The CDR3 spells CASSEGNTEAFF. The CDR3 DNA is TGTGCCAGCAGCGAAGGGAACACTGAAGCTTTCTTT.